This record covers a single TCR beta chain. This clonotype was counted between two and nine times. It lacks a known antigen. No base quality values were provided; no much bigger clone lies one nucleotide off. The data originate from a study of response to subunit inactivated influenza vaccine (dated by TCRdb to 2017 to 2018). The study in broad terms: Deep quantitative T cell receptor repertoire profiling was used in the study to track responses to a trivalent subunit inactivated influenza vaccine. Broader findings and caveats from the paper: It was suggested by the authors that each seasonal influenza vaccination may recruit only a limited number of new T cells.

The library was produced with RT-PCR. Instrument used: Illumina HiSeq 2500. TCRdb took the public reads, trimmed them with fastp at Q25, ran MiXCR for clone calling and kept in-frame beta chains. Entries are consolidated by CDR3 protein sequence, retaining the most common genes and DNA. The sample data list about half a million distinct CDR3 sequences, and approximately 7.1% of these were observed just once. The ten biggest clones cover roughly 13% of the sample. Cut back by 5 bases and 2 bases, the V and J ends lie 12 bases apart. The CDR3 runs 14 residues from the cysteine to the phenylalanine. CDR3 DNA only is kept here, 42 bases in frame from base 1.

The source of this sequence is a man in his fifties or sixties who received an inactivated influenza vaccine. Donor details come from another sample of the same person, matched by shared clones. Sequencing was performed on PBMCs from blood, taken 23 months after vaccination. The V gene is TRBV12-3 or TRBV12-4 and the J gene is TRBJ1-1; TRBD1 is a possible D gene, resting on 6 matching bases. The base sequence is TGTGCCAGCAGTCCGACAGGCCATAACACTGAAGCTTTCTTT. Its amino acids are CASSPTGHNTEAFF.